Sequencing of this T cell receptor beta chain was carried out in a study of blood T cell repertoires in COVID-19. Turning to the study itself: In each case, the material was cDNA or gDNA derived from T cells, B-cell-depleted T cells, or PBMCs.

Sequencing was performed with immunoSEQ multiplex PCR; in TCRdb, only in-frame clones are kept and a portion is missing. Of about 220,000 clones listed, roughly 80% were seen once; the top ten hold 7.2%. With 5 bases clipped from V and 0 bases from J, the junction kept 11 bases outside the gene matches. Germline-derived CDR1 and CDR2 are MNHNY and SVGAGI (reference sequence). The CDR3 has 17 residues. The receptor's source is a woman in her sixties or seventies with acute or convalescent COVID-19. Specimen: peripheral blood. This rearrangement joins TRBV6-6 to TRBJ2-3; 7 bases are shared with TRBD2. CDR3 in amino acids: CASSRRGLGLSTDTQYF. In DNA, the CDR3 is TGTGCCAGCAGTCGGCGGGGGTTGGGGCTTAGCACAGATACGCAGTATTTT.